One and the same sample provided the 21 T cell receptor beta chains below, sequenced in a study of blood T cell repertoires in COVID-19. The data were produced by immunoSEQ multiplex PCR, yet TCRdb's version contains in-frame clones alone and is incomplete. The data contain over 150,000 clones, approximately 83% of them singletons. The sample was PBMCs or T cells enriched from blood (not recorded which). The source of these receptors is a man aged 40-49 years who had recovered from COVID-19.

The chain employs TRBV14 and TRBJ1-1; 8 bases are shared with TRBD1. The CDR3 loop spans 14 amino acids. Per the germline V gene, CDR1 is SGHDN and CDR2 is FVKESK. Unmatched junction bases numbered 4, after V lost 5 bases and J lost 2 bases. The CDR3 sequence: CASSYGQGNTEAFF. The CDR3 region has the DNA TGTGCCAGCAGCTACGGACAGGGAAACACTGAAGCTTTCTTT.

V is TRBV29-1 and J is TRBJ2-5; TRBD1 agrees at 9 bases. J was trimmed by 0 bases and V by 6 bases; bases with no gene match: 14. The CDR3 consists of 17 residues. CDR1 and CDR2 (germline): SQVTM, ANQGSEA. The CDR3 region has the DNA TGCAGCGTGGCAAAAAACCCGGGACAGGGATACCAAGAGACCCAGTACTTC. It yields the protein CSVAKNPGQGYQETQYF.

V usage is TRBV6-4 and J usage is TRBJ2-2; TRBD2 matches at 10 bases. Per germline, CDR1 MRHNA and CDR2 SNTAGT. The junction had 4 bases not matched to a gene; V was cut back by 8 bases and J by 4 bases. CDR3 size: 14 residues. CDR3 in DNA: TGTGCCAGCGCAGCGGGGGGGCCCACCGGGGAGCTGTTTTTT. It specifies CASAAGGPTGELFF.

The rearrangement uses TRBV3-1 (or the pseudogene TRBV3-2) and TRBJ1-4, with TRBD1 matching over 8 bases. V shed 2 bases and J 8 bases; nucleotides not matched to a gene: 1. The V gene's germline CDR1 is LGHDT and CDR2 YNNKEL (reference sequence). CDR3 length equals 13 residues. CDR3 sequence (DNA): TGTGCCAGCAGCCAAAACAGGGGGGAAAAACTGTTTTTT. Translated: CASSQNRGEKLFF.

CDR3: CAWTNGYEQYF. In nucleotides, the CDR3 is TGTGCCTGGACTAACGGCTACGAGCAGTACTTC. The V call is TRBV30, the J call TRBJ2-7; D gene ambiguous. Trimming shortened V by 4 bases and J by 3 bases, and 7 bases separated the two germline ends. In germline, CDR1 is GTSNPN, CDR2 SVGIG (reference sequence). The CDR3 is 11 residues long.

This rearrangement joins TRBV6-1 to TRBJ2-7, with D tentatively TRBD1 (6 bases). The CDR3 totals 15 residues. The germline V gene encodes CDR1 MNHNS and CDR2 SASEGT. V gave up 3 bases and J gave up 3 bases, with 15 bases separating them. In DNA, the CDR3 is TGTGCCAGCAGTGACGGGACATCAAGTGGCTACGAGCAGTACTTC. As protein: CASSDGTSSGYEQYF.

The chain couples TRBV28 to TRBJ1-5; a possible D gene is TRBD1 (5 bases). The germline V gene has CDR1 MDHEN and CDR2 SYDVKM. The length of the CDR3 is 16 residues. Trimming took off 2 bases at V and 6 bases at J, with 17 bases between the two ends. CDR3 nucleotide sequence: TGTGCCAGCAGTTTAGGGGCCGGCGGTAGGACTCAGCCCCAGCATTTT. Amino acids: CASSLGAGGRTQPQHF. Based on the CDR3 plus reference TRBV28 and TRBJ1-5, the full variable domain is DVKVTQSSRYLVKRTGEKVFLECVQDMDHENMFWYRQDPGLGLRLIYFSYDVKMKEKGDIPEGYSVSREKKERFSLILESASTNQTSMYLCASSLGAGGRTQPQHFGDGTRLSIL.

The CDR3 nucleotides are TGTGCCAGCAGCTTAGACTTAGGGGCTGGAAACACCATATATTTT. This translates into CASSLDLGAGNTIYF. The chain recombines TRBV7-2 with TRBJ1-3, with D maybe TRBD1 (5 bases). The V end was cut by 1 base, the J end by 2 bases, with 9 bases between. CDR1 and CDR2 (germline): SGHTA, FQGNSA. The CDR3 length is 15 residues. Looking up the rest from reference TRBV7-2 and TRBJ1-3 gives the full variable domain: GAGVSQSPSNKVTEKGKDVELRCDPISGHTALYWYRQSLGQGLEFLIYFQGNSAPDKSGLPSDRFSAERTGGSVSTLTIQRTQQEDSAVYLCASSLDLGAGNTIYFGEGSWLTVV.

The chain joins TRBV18 to TRBJ1-2, with 8 nucleotides matching TRBD1. J gave up 3 bases and V 5 bases, and 2 bases lay outside the gene matches. CDR3 length: 13 residues. The V gene's germline CDR1 is KGHSH and CDR2 LQKENI. This CDR3 is CASSGTGYYGYTF. The CDR3 DNA sequence: TGTGCCAGCTCAGGGACAGGCTACTATGGCTACACCTTC. Filled out from reference TRBV18 and TRBJ1-2, the complete variable domain reads NAGVMQNPRHLVRRRGQEARLRCSPMKGHSHVYWYRQLPEEGLKFMVYLQKENIIDESGMPKERFSAEFPKEGPSILRIQQVVRGDSAAYFCASSGTGYYGYTFGSGTRLTVV.

The V gene is TRBV30, the J gene TRBJ2-7, with 9 bases identical to TRBD1. V trimming: 3 bases; J trimming: 5 bases; junction bases outside the gene matches: 8. This CDR3 region has 14 residues. The germline gives CDR1 GTSNPN, CDR2 SVGIG (reference sequence). Written as DNA, the CDR3 is TGTGCCTGGAGCGCCGGGACAGGGTTCCACGAGCAGTACTTC. As protein: CAWSAGTGFHEQYF. Variable domain in full (rest from reference TRBV30 and TRBJ2-7): SQTIHQWPATLVQPVGSPLSLECTVEGTSNPNLYWYRQAAGRGLQLLFYSVGIGQISSEVPQNLSASRPQDRQFILSSKKLLLSDSGFYLCAWSAGTGFHEQYFGPGTRLTVT.

The chain links TRBV7-8 to TRBJ2-1, with D possibly matching TRBD1 (6 bases). The length of the CDR3 is 15 residues. The V end was cut by 7 bases, the J end by 6 bases, with 19 bases between. Germline CDR1 is SGHVS and CDR2 is FQNEAQ. CDR3 amino acids: CASTMGTGQINEQFF. In DNA form, the CDR3 reads TGTGCCAGCACCATGGGAACAGGGCAGATCAATGAGCAGTTCTTC.

The gene calls are TRBV19 and TRBJ1-5; possibly TRBD1 for D (5 bases). Trimming stripped 8 bases from V and 0 bases from J, with 8 bases between. Per germline, CDR1 LNHDA and CDR2 SQIVND (reference sequence). The CDR3 loop spans 13 amino acids. CDR3 sequence (DNA): TGTGCCAGTCAGGGTTATAGCAATCAGCCCCAGCATTTT. This codes for CASQGYSNQPQHF.

This clone was recorded a few times. The V call is TRBV11-3, the J call TRBJ2-6, with TRBD1 identical over 8 bases. Losses at the gene ends were 6 bases for V and 1 base for J; bases not matched to a gene: 8. Germline CDR1 reads SGHNT; CDR2 reads YENEEA. The CDR3 totals 17 residues. Here the CDR3 reads CASRLDRVTSGANVLTF. CDR3 nucleotide sequence: TGTGCCAGCAGACTGGACAGGGTGACGTCTGGGGCCAACGTCCTGACTTTC.

V and J are TRBV4-1 and TRBJ2-3; tentatively, D is TRBD1 (6 bases). Germline V gene sequence: CDR1 MGHRA, CDR2 YSYEKL. Trimming shortened V by 3 bases and J by 1 base, and 17 bases separated the two germline ends. The CDR3 has 17 amino acids. The chain's CDR3 is CASSQTPRGLGTDTQYF. The CDR3 DNA sequence: TGCGCCAGCAGCCAGACGCCCAGGGGTTTGGGCACAGATACGCAGTATTTT.

The chain has TRBV6-1 and TRBJ1-2; tentative D call: TRBD1 (6 bases). Germline CDR1 reads MNHNS; CDR2 reads SASEGT. Deletions cut 2 bases from V and 4 bases from J, with 14 bases between. This CDR3 has 15 amino acids. The CDR3 region is CASSEQGSSGYGYTF. The DNA of the CDR3 is TGTGCCAGCAGTGAACAGGGGTCCTCGGGCTATGGCTACACCTTC.

This sequence joins TRBV29-1 and TRBJ1-1, with TRBD1 matching 8 bases. The ends lost 6 bases at V and 7 bases at J; junction bases unmatched: 7. The CDR3 has 12 amino acids. Germline values: CDR1 SQVTM, CDR2 ANQGSEA. The CDR3 region has the DNA TGCAGCGTCAGACAGGGGCCGGGTGAAGCTTTCTTT. Its translation is CSVRQGPGEAFF.

The genes are TRBV14 and TRBJ1-3; D remains unclear. Germline CDR1 SGHDN, CDR2 FVKESK. V lost 5 bases and J 0 bases, leaving 14 bases between the germline ends. The CDR3 is made up of 16 amino acids. The CDR3 reads CASSLPGYFSGNTIYF. The CDR3 DNA is TGTGCCAGCAGCTTGCCAGGATACTTCTCTGGAAACACCATATATTTT.

The chain joins TRBV7-8 to TRBJ1-1; D not resolved. The CDR3 runs 15 residues. Germline CDR1 is SGHVS and CDR2 is FQNEAQ. The V end was cut by 5 bases, the J end by 0 bases, with 13 bases between. CDR3: CASSSPAVMNTEAFF. CDR3 sequence (DNA): TGTGCCAGCAGCAGCCCGGCGGTCATGAACACTGAAGCTTTCTTT.

This chain uses TRBV5-1 with TRBJ1-2; TRBD1 might be the D (5 bases). The germline V gene has CDR1 SGHRS and CDR2 YFSETQ. V lost 5 bases and J lost 4, with 6 bases in between. CDR3 length: 11 residues. The chain's CDR3 is CASRDSYGYTF. The CDR3 DNA is TGCGCCAGCAGAGACAGCTATGGCTACACCTTC.

This rearrangement joins TRBV7-9 to TRBJ1-2, with D possibly TRBD1 on 6 matching bases. The length of the CDR3 is 13 residues. Trimming shortened V by 5 bases and J by 4 bases, and 11 bases separated the two germline ends. From germline, CDR1 is SEHNR and CDR2 FQNEAQ (reference sequence). The CDR3 sequence: CASSTRQVYGYTF. The DNA of the CDR3 is TGTGCCAGCAGCACTCGACAGGTCTATGGCTACACCTTC.

This clone was picked up a small number of times. CDR3 bases: TGTGCCAGCACCCGGGGGAGGGGTGTTGGCTACACCTTC. Its protein is CASTRGRGVGYTF. This rearrangement joins TRBV12-3 or TRBV12-4 to TRBJ1-2; the D gene is possibly TRBD1 (5 bases). The germline V and J ends were trimmed by 7 bases and 7 bases, with 16 bases remaining between them. CDR3 length equals 13 residues.